One and the same sample provided the 17 T cell receptor beta chains below, sequenced in a study of identical twins. Each CDR3 protein is one row after TCRdb ran MiXCR on the 5' RACE reads. The sample lists some 590,000 distinct CDR3 sequences; around a tenth were seen once. These data were also reused for a study on yellow fever vaccine responses in identical twins.

Input material: PBMCs. These receptors were collected from a woman younger than 35 in good health.

J is TRBJ2-7 and V is TRBV7-8; 9 positions agree with TRBD2. The germline V gene has CDR1 SGHVS and CDR2 FQNEAQ. The junction had 4 bases not matched to a gene; V was cut back by 1 base and J by 0 bases. CDR3 length: 16 residues. CDR3 nucleotides: TGTGCCAGCAGCTTAGTCCTAGCGGGGCCCTCCTACGAGCAGTACTTC. This sequence encodes CASSLVLAGPSYEQYF.

Only a few counts were recorded for this clonotype. The rearrangement uses TRBV7-2 and TRBJ2-2, with 8 bases identical to TRBD2. This CDR3 has 17 residues. Germline V lookup: CDR1 SGHTA, CDR2 FQGNSA. Unmatched junction bases numbered 10, after V lost 3 bases and J lost 4 bases. As DNA, the CDR3 is TGTGCCAGCAGCTTCGTTAGCGGGATTAGATCCACCGGGGAGCTGTTTTTT. This codes for CASSFVSGIRSTGELFF.

This clonotype was found many times. The chain carries TRBV27 and TRBJ1-5, with no clear D. Deletions cut 6 bases from V and 3 bases from J, with 12 bases between. The CDR3 is 14 residues long. Per germline, CDR1 MNHEY and CDR2 SMNVEV (reference sequence). For the CDR3, the DNA is TGTGCCAGCAGGGAAGGGCCGGCCAATCAGCCCCAGCATTTT. Amino acids: CASREGPANQPQHF.

The chain uses TRBV27 and TRBJ1-1; TRBD1 matches at 11 bases. With V trimmed by 2 bases and J by 4 bases, 3 bases remained unmatched. This CDR3 is built from 15 residues. Germline CDR1 MNHEY, CDR2 SMNVEV (reference sequence). The chain's CDR3 is CASSLMGTGGTEAFF. DNA for the CDR3: TGTGCCAGCAGTTTAATGGGGACAGGGGGCACTGAAGCTTTCTTT.

This clonotype was counted only a few times. This chain connects TRBV18 to TRBJ2-7; D possibly corresponds to TRBD2 (6 bases). Trimming took off 3 bases at V and 4 bases at J, with 13 bases between the two ends. Germline CDR1 KGHSH, CDR2 LQKENI. This CDR3 contains 14 residues. The CDR3 here is CASSPRGGEYEQYF. The CDR3 nucleotides are TGTGCCAGCTCACCGAGGGGCGGGGAGTACGAGCAGTACTTC.

This clonotype was seen more than once but under ten times. V gene TRBV5-1 combines with J gene TRBJ2-7; no clear D gene. V gave up 0 bases and J gave up 1 base, with 11 bases separating them. Germline CDR1 reads SGHRS; CDR2 reads YFSETQ. CDR3 length: 15 amino acids. In nucleotides, the CDR3 is TGCGCCAGCAGCTTGGAGACCCTCGGGTCCTACGAGCAGTACTTC. Translating it yields CASSLETLGSYEQYF. Complete variable domain (other parts from reference TRBV5-1 and TRBJ2-7): KAGVTQTPRYLIKTRGQQVTLSCSPISGHRSVSWYQQTPGQGLQFLFEYFSETQRNKGNFPGRFSGRQFSNSRSEMNVSTLELGDSALYLCASSLETLGSYEQYFGPGTRLTVT.

At least ten counts were recorded for this clonotype. This sequence joins TRBV5-1 and TRBJ1-4; D is possibly TRBD1 (6 bases). CDR3 length: 14 residues. With 5 bases removed from V and 6 bases from J, the gap between germline ends came to 14 bases. Germline-derived CDR1 and CDR2 are SGHRS and YFSETQ. CDR3 coding DNA: TGCGCCAGCAGATATGGGGGCGCTGATGAAAAACTGTTTTTT. Its translation is CASRYGGADEKLFF. Using reference TRBV5-1 and TRBJ1-4 for the parts outside the CDR3, the full variable domain is KAGVTQTPRYLIKTRGQQVTLSCSPISGHRSVSWYQQTPGQGLQFLFEYFSETQRNKGNFPGRFSGRQFSNSRSEMNVSTLELGDSALYLCASRYGGADEKLFFGSGTQLSVL.

This clonotype was detected only a few times. J is TRBJ1-5 and V is TRBV6-1; 10 nucleotides align to TRBD1. Germline CDR1 MNHNS, CDR2 SASEGT. CDR3 length: 13 amino acids. V lost 7 bases to trimming and J lost 5 bases; unmatched junction nucleotides: 2. CDR3: CASIGTGDQPQHF. The DNA for the CDR3 is TGTGCCAGCATAGGGACAGGGGATCAGCCCCAGCATTTT.

The genes are TRBV5-1 and TRBJ2-1; no reliable D call. CDR3 size: 13 residues. Germline loops: CDR1 SGHRS, CDR2 YFSETQ. V was cut by 4 bases and J by 9 bases, with 14 bases left in between. The CDR3 loop is CASSTTVSSEQFF. The CDR3 coding sequence is TGCGCCAGCAGCACTACAGTGTCATCTGAGCAGTTCTTC. The whole variable domain, remainder taken from reference TRBV5-1 and TRBJ2-1, is KAGVTQTPRYLIKTRGQQVTLSCSPISGHRSVSWYQQTPGQGLQFLFEYFSETQRNKGNFPGRFSGRQFSNSRSEMNVSTLELGDSALYLCASSTTVSSEQFFGPGTRLTVL.

This clonotype showed up many times. V usage is TRBV10-3 and J usage is TRBJ2-1; no reliable D call. V was cut by 2 bases and J by 10 bases, with 9 bases left in between. The length of the CDR3 is 12 residues. Germline CDR1 ENHRY, CDR2 SYGVKD. This CDR3 is CAISERQMEQFF. The CDR3 bases are TGTGCCATCAGTGAGAGGCAGATGGAGCAGTTCTTC.

This clonotype was detected a few times. The J gene is TRBJ1-2, the V gene TRBV5-1, with D possibly TRBD1 on 6 matching bases. V was clipped by 4 bases and J by 4 bases, with 14 bases between them. The CDR3 has 14 amino acids. Germline V CDR1 and CDR2: SGHRS, YFSETQ. CDR3 coding DNA: TGCGCCAGCAGCCCCGGAGGGGGAGCCTATGGCTACACCTTC. It is translated as CASSPGGGAYGYTF. Looking up the rest from reference TRBV5-1 and TRBJ1-2 gives the full variable domain: KAGVTQTPRYLIKTRGQQVTLSCSPISGHRSVSWYQQTPGQGLQFLFEYFSETQRNKGNFPGRFSGRQFSNSRSEMNVSTLELGDSALYLCASSPGGGAYGYTFGSGTRLTVV.

This clonotype was counted a few times. The V gene is TRBV5-1, the J gene TRBJ1-2; D gene uncertain. The CDR3 runs to 14 residues. Per the germline V gene, CDR1 is SGHRS and CDR2 is YFSETQ. Between the trimmed V and J ends, which lost 0 bases and 6 bases, there was a span of 12 bases. CDR3 DNA: TGCGCCAGCAGCTTGGATCCCCGGGCGAATGGCTACACCTTC. Its protein is CASSLDPRANGYTF.

The rearrangement joins TRBV29-1 to TRBJ2-2; tentatively, D is TRBD1 (5 bases). CDR1 SQVTM and CDR2 ANQGSEA come from the germline V gene. CDR3 size: 13 residues. Deletions cut 6 bases from V and 6 bases from J, with 14 bases between. The CDR3, as DNA: TGCAGCGTCCTGCCAATGACAGCCGGGGAGCTGTTTTTT. Translating it yields CSVLPMTAGELFF.

This clonotype was seen a few times. V and J are TRBV6-1 and TRBJ2-2; the D gene is possibly TRBD2 (6 bases). V shed 7 bases and J shed 1 base, with 16 bases lying between them. The CDR3 extends over 16 amino acids. Germline assignment: CDR1 MNHNS and CDR2 SASEGT. CDR3 sequence reads: CASIDIGTLNTGELFF. In nucleotides, the CDR3 is TGTGCCAGCATTGACATCGGGACTTTGAACACCGGGGAGCTGTTTTTT.

This clonotype was observed many times. This chain connects TRBV29-1 to TRBJ2-1; weak D call: TRBD2 (8 bases). Germline values: CDR1 SQVTM, CDR2 ANQGSEA. V was cut by 7 bases and J by 4 bases, with 23 bases left in between. The CDR3 spans 16 residues. The CDR3 region is CSGSGTEGLVYNEQFF. DNA of the CDR3: TGCAGCGGGTCAGGGACAGAGGGACTAGTGTACAATGAGCAGTTCTTC.

J is TRBJ2-5 and V is TRBV4-1; 7 bases map to TRBD1. CDR3 size: 13 residues. The V gene end was trimmed by 7 bases and the J gene end by 5 bases; junction bases not matched to a gene: 7. CDR1 is MGHRA, CDR2 YSYEKL, per germline. CDR3 sequence reads: CASKGDSRETQYF. The CDR3 nucleotides are TGCGCCAGCAAGGGGGACAGTCGGGAGACCCAGTACTTC.

The rearrangement uses TRBV4-1 and TRBJ2-1; TRBD2 is a possible D gene (5 bases). This CDR3 comprises 16 residues. Per the germline V gene, CDR1 is MGHRA and CDR2 is YSYEKL. The ends were cut back, 0 bases at V and 0 bases at J, with 9 bases in the middle. CDR3 in DNA: TGCGCCAGCAGCCAAGAGTGGGGAGCCTCCTACAATGAGCAGTTCTTC. It yields the protein CASSQEWGASYNEQFF.